Listed below are T cell receptor beta chains from one sample, sequenced in a study of cytotoxic CD8 clonotypes in ibrutinib-treated CLL. The table came from immunoSEQ multiplex PCR; TCRdb's copy has only in-frame clones and leaves some out. This table has approximately 210,000 clones, roughly 72% appearing once. The sample consisted of PBMCs, taken after 24 months of ibrutinib treatment. The receptors derive from a human donor with chronic lymphocytic leukemia. CDR3s include the opening cysteine and the closing phenylalanine or tryptophan. A D gene is named only where the DNA matches it firmly. Size is omitted from some rows. Given values are once, few, many or a class for expanded clones.

V gene: TRBV28; J gene: TRBJ1-1; D gene: TRBD1; CDR3 length: 15; clone size: NA; CDR3 protein: CASSDFTGAGTEAFF; CDR3 DNA: TGTGCCAGCAGTGACTTCACAGGGGCGGGTACTGAAGCTTTCTTT
V gene: TRBV30; J gene: TRBJ2-1; D gene: TRBD2; CDR3 length: 15; clone size: once; CDR3 protein: CAWSVLGTNSDEQFF; CDR3 DNA: TGTGCCTGGAGTGTACTCGGGACTAATAGCGATGAGCAGTTCTTC
V gene: TRBV11-3; J gene: TRBJ2-2; D gene: TRBD1; CDR3 length: 15; clone size: few; CDR3 protein: CASSSGQGSTGELFF; CDR3 DNA: TGTGCCAGCAGCTCGGGACAGGGAAGCACCGGGGAGCTGTTTTTT
V gene: TRBV28; J gene: TRBJ2-7; D gene: TRBD1; CDR3 length: 14; clone size: NA; CDR3 protein: CASTPPGGVDEQYF; CDR3 DNA: TGTGCCAGCACCCCCCCAGGGGGTGTGGACGAGCAGTACTTC
V gene: TRBV2; J gene: TRBJ1-1; D gene: TRBD1; CDR3 length: 16; clone size: NA; CDR3 protein: CASSGGTAFMNTEAFF; CDR3 DNA: TGTGCCAGCAGTGGGGGGACAGCGTTCATGAACACTGAAGCTTTCTTT
V gene: TRBV6-1; J gene: TRBJ2-7; D gene: NA; CDR3 length: 12; clone size: few; CDR3 protein: CASSELKVEQYF; CDR3 DNA: TGTGCCAGCAGTGAATTAAAAGTAGAGCAGTACTTC
V gene: TRBV6-5; J gene: TRBJ1-5; D gene: TRBD1; CDR3 length: 15; clone size: NA; CDR3 protein: CASRQGALGNQPQHF; CDR3 DNA: TGTGCCAGCAGACAGGGGGCGCTTGGCAATCAGCCCCAGCATTTT
V gene: TRBV28; J gene: TRBJ2-3; D gene: NA; CDR3 length: 14; clone size: NA; CDR3 protein: CASTDTGGPDTQYF; CDR3 DNA: TGTGCCAGCACCGACACTGGAGGGCCAGATACGCAGTATTTT
V gene: TRBV2; J gene: TRBJ1-1; D gene: NA; CDR3 length: 14; clone size: few; CDR3 protein: CASSQGPMNTEAFF; CDR3 DNA: TGTGCCAGCAGCCAGGGGCCGATGAACACTGAAGCTTTCTTT
V gene: TRBV5-4; J gene: TRBJ1-2; D gene: NA; CDR3 length: 14; clone size: NA; CDR3 protein: CASSLVGGLYGYTF; CDR3 DNA: TGTGCCAGCAGCTTGGTTGGAGGCCTCTATGGCTACACCTTC
V gene: TRBV30; J gene: TRBJ1-1; D gene: TRBD1; CDR3 length: 20; clone size: NA; CDR3 protein: CAWSRGTGGFFSHLNTEAFF; CDR3 DNA: TGTGCCTGGAGTCGAGGGACAGGGGGCTTCTTTTCCCACCTGAACACTGAAGCTTTCTTT
V gene: TRBV11-2; J gene: TRBJ2-2; D gene: TRBD2; CDR3 length: 13; clone size: NA; CDR3 protein: CASGGLAKGELFF; CDR3 DNA: TGTGCCAGCGGGGGACTAGCGAAAGGGGAGCTGTTTTTT
V gene: TRBV18; J gene: TRBJ2-7; D gene: TRBD2; CDR3 length: 13; clone size: NA; CDR3 protein: CASSPGTSGEQYF; CDR3 DNA: TGTGCCAGCTCACCAGGGACTAGCGGCGAGCAGTACTTC
V gene: TRBV15; J gene: TRBJ1-1; D gene: TRBD1; CDR3 length: 15; clone size: NA; CDR3 protein: CATSRDRAENTEAFF; CDR3 DNA: TGTGCCACCAGCAGGGACAGGGCCGAGAACACTGAAGCTTTCTTT
V gene: TRBV30; J gene: TRBJ2-5; D gene: TRBD1; CDR3 length: 13; clone size: NA; CDR3 protein: CAWHGQGGETQYF; CDR3 DNA: TGTGCCTGGCATGGACAGGGCGGAGAGACCCAGTACTTC
V gene: TRBV5-1; J gene: TRBJ1-2; D gene: NA; CDR3 length: 14; clone size: NA; CDR3 protein: CASSPYSGDYGYTF; CDR3 DNA: TGCGCCAGCAGCCCGTACTCAGGGGACTATGGCTACACCTTC
V gene: TRBV4-2; J gene: TRBJ2-3; D gene: NA; CDR3 length: 17; clone size: NA; CDR3 protein: CASSQSYQSLGGDTQYF; CDR3 DNA: TGTGCCAGCAGCCAAAGTTATCAATCTCTTGGAGGAGATACGCAGTATTTT
V gene: TRBV5-1; J gene: TRBJ1-2; D gene: TRBD1; CDR3 length: 14; clone size: NA; CDR3 protein: CASSEPGQGDGYTF; CDR3 DNA: TGCGCCAGCAGTGAACCGGGACAGGGGGATGGCTACACCTTC
V gene: TRBV7-8; J gene: TRBJ2-7; D gene: TRBD2; CDR3 length: 16; clone size: NA; CDR3 protein: CASSLVPGGPSYEQYF; CDR3 DNA: TGTGCCAGCAGCTTAGTCCCGGGAGGGCCGTCTTACGAGCAGTACTTC
V gene: TRBV6-6; J gene: TRBJ2-7; D gene: NA; CDR3 length: 14; clone size: NA; CDR3 protein: CASSYGGPSYEQYF; CDR3 DNA: TGTGCCAGCAGTTACGGGGGCCCTTCTTACGAGCAGTACTTC
V gene: TRBV7-2; J gene: TRBJ2-3; D gene: TRBD2; CDR3 length: 18; clone size: NA; CDR3 protein: CASSYQRAGGYSTDTQYF; CDR3 DNA: TGTGCCAGCAGCTACCAAAGGGCGGGAGGGTATAGCACAGATACGCAGTATTTT
V gene: TRBV9; J gene: TRBJ2-2; D gene: NA; CDR3 length: 14; clone size: NA; CDR3 protein: CASSAPRGTGELFF; CDR3 DNA: TGTGCCAGCAGCGCCCCTCGGGGCACCGGGGAGCTGTTTTTT
V gene: TRBV9; J gene: TRBJ2-2; D gene: NA; CDR3 length: 14; clone size: NA; CDR3 protein: CASSPHTNTGELFF; CDR3 DNA: TGTGCCAGCAGCCCACATACGAACACCGGGGAGCTGTTTTTT
V gene: TRBV2; J gene: TRBJ1-2; D gene: NA; CDR3 length: 12; clone size: NA; CDR3 protein: CASGAGNYGYTF; CDR3 DNA: TGTGCCAGCGGTGCGGGGAACTATGGCTACACCTTC
V gene: TRBV19; J gene: TRBJ2-2; D gene: TRBD1; CDR3 length: 14; clone size: NA; CDR3 protein: CASGTEGAIGELFF; CDR3 DNA: TGTGCCAGTGGCACAGAGGGGGCTATCGGGGAGCTGTTTTTT
V gene: TRBV19; J gene: TRBJ1-3; D gene: TRBD1; CDR3 length: 16; clone size: NA; CDR3 protein: CASSIFRGASGNTIYF; CDR3 DNA: TGTGCCAGTAGTATTTTCAGGGGGGCCTCTGGAAACACCATATATTTT
V gene: TRBV5-1; J gene: TRBJ2-3; D gene: NA; CDR3 length: 14; clone size: NA; CDR3 protein: CASSFQGATDTQYF; CDR3 DNA: TGCGCCAGCAGCTTCCAGGGCGCGACAGATACGCAGTATTTT
V gene: TRBV11-2; J gene: TRBJ2-7; D gene: NA; CDR3 length: 15; clone size: NA; CDR3 protein: CASSSIWSGSYEQYF; CDR3 DNA: TGTGCCAGCAGCTCGATATGGTCGGGCTCCTACGAGCAGTACTTC
V gene: TRBV7-6; J gene: TRBJ2-1; D gene: TRBD2; CDR3 length: 18; clone size: NA; CDR3 protein: CASSPNHLLAAGYNEQFF; CDR3 DNA: TGTGCCAGCAGCCCTAACCATCTACTAGCGGCCGGTTACAATGAGCAGTTCTTC
V gene: TRBV7-9; J gene: TRBJ1-3; D gene: NA; CDR3 length: 12; clone size: NA; CDR3 protein: CASSLTGNTIYF; CDR3 DNA: TGTGCCAGCAGTTTGACTGGAAACACCATATATTTT
V gene: TRBV25-1; J gene: TRBJ2-2; D gene: TRBD2; CDR3 length: 17; clone size: NA; CDR3 protein: CASSSNSGTSITGELFF; CDR3 DNA: TGTGCCAGCAGTTCCAACTCCGGGACTAGTATTACCGGGGAGCTGTTTTTT
V gene: TRBV30; J gene: TRBJ1-1; D gene: TRBD1; CDR3 length: 12; clone size: few; CDR3 protein: CAWSETGGEAFF; CDR3 DNA: TGTGCCTGGAGCGAGACAGGGGGGGAAGCTTTCTTT
V gene: TRBV7-9; J gene: TRBJ1-1; D gene: TRBD1; CDR3 length: 14; clone size: NA; CDR3 protein: CASSLTGTGNEAFF; CDR3 DNA: TGTGCCAGCAGCTTAACCGGGACAGGTAATGAAGCTTTCTTT
V gene: TRBV19; J gene: TRBJ2-7; D gene: NA; CDR3 length: 14; clone size: NA; CDR3 protein: CASMIGRHSYEQYF; CDR3 DNA: TGTGCCAGTATGATAGGGCGCCACTCCTACGAGCAGTACTTC
V gene: TRBV4-1; J gene: TRBJ1-1; D gene: TRBD1; CDR3 length: 15; clone size: NA; CDR3 protein: CASSQGNRGRTEAFF; CDR3 DNA: TGCGCCAGCAGCCAAGGTAACAGGGGGCGCACGGAAGCTTTCTTT
V gene: TRBV10-3; J gene: TRBJ1-1; D gene: NA; CDR3 length: 14; clone size: NA; CDR3 protein: CAISGHALNTEAFF; CDR3 DNA: TGTGCCATCAGTGGGCACGCCTTGAACACTGAAGCTTTCTTT
V gene: TRBV5-6; J gene: TRBJ1-1; D gene: TRBD1; CDR3 length: 16; clone size: NA; CDR3 protein: CASSPGTGESLTEAFF; CDR3 DNA: TGTGCCAGCAGCCCAGGGACAGGGGAGTCGTTAACTGAAGCTTTCTTT
V gene: TRBV11-2; J gene: TRBJ2-2; D gene: TRBD2; CDR3 length: 16; clone size: NA; CDR3 protein: CASSFPGLAIPGELFF; CDR3 DNA: TGTGCCAGCAGCTTCCCGGGACTAGCAATCCCCGGGGAGCTGTTTTTT
V gene: TRBV18; J gene: TRBJ2-3; D gene: TRBD2; CDR3 length: 17; clone size: NA; CDR3 protein: CASSPPGLAGGTDTQYF; CDR3 DNA: TGTGCCAGCTCACCGCCTGGACTAGCGGGAGGGACGGATACGCAGTATTTT
V gene: TRBV18; J gene: TRBJ2-4; D gene: NA; CDR3 length: 15; clone size: few; CDR3 protein: CASSPPGGTENIQYF; CDR3 DNA: TGTGCCAGCTCACCACCCGGCGGCACCGAAAACATTCAGTACTTC
V gene: TRBV2; J gene: TRBJ1-1; D gene: TRBD1; CDR3 length: 13; clone size: NA; CDR3 protein: CASTWTGPHEAFF; CDR3 DNA: TGTGCCAGCACCTGGACAGGACCACATGAAGCTTTCTTT
V gene: TRBV2; J gene: TRBJ1-5; D gene: TRBD1; CDR3 length: 14; clone size: NA; CDR3 protein: CASMGDRASQPQHF; CDR3 DNA: TGTGCCAGCATGGGGGACAGGGCTAGTCAGCCCCAGCATTTT
V gene: TRBV30; J gene: TRBJ2-2; D gene: TRBD1; CDR3 length: 13; clone size: NA; CDR3 protein: CAWIGGPTGELFF; CDR3 DNA: TGTGCCTGGATAGGGGGCCCCACCGGGGAGCTGTTTTTT
V gene: TRBV19; J gene: TRBJ2-2; D gene: NA; CDR3 length: 12; clone size: NA; CDR3 protein: CASTRRAGELFF; CDR3 DNA: TGTGCCAGTACCAGACGGGCCGGGGAGCTGTTTTTT
V gene: TRBV11-3; J gene: TRBJ1-1; D gene: TRBD1; CDR3 length: 14; clone size: NA; CDR3 protein: CASSSNTGETEAFF; CDR3 DNA: TGTGCCAGCAGCTCGAACACAGGGGAAACTGAAGCTTTCTTT
V gene: TRBV25-1; J gene: TRBJ2-1; D gene: TRBD1; CDR3 length: 16; clone size: NA; CDR3 protein: CASSPDGGTGDNEQFF; CDR3 DNA: TGTGCCAGCAGTCCCGATGGGGGGACAGGGGACAATGAGCAGTTCTTC
V gene: TRBV11-2; J gene: TRBJ2-7; D gene: NA; CDR3 length: 14; clone size: once; CDR3 protein: CASSPHGALYEQYF; CDR3 DNA: TGTGCCAGCAGCCCCCATGGGGCCCTCTACGAGCAGTACTTC
V gene: TRBV4-3; J gene: TRBJ1-5; D gene: NA; CDR3 length: 14; clone size: NA; CDR3 protein: CASSQDMGNQPQHF; CDR3 DNA: TGCGCCAGCAGCCAAGATATGGGCAATCAGCCCCAGCATTTT
V gene: TRBV27; J gene: TRBJ2-2; D gene: NA; CDR3 length: 12; clone size: NA; CDR3 protein: CASRLSAGELFF; CDR3 DNA: TGTGCCAGCAGGCTTTCAGCCGGGGAGCTGTTTTTT
V gene: TRBV5-1; J gene: TRBJ2-7; D gene: TRBD1; CDR3 length: 14; clone size: NA; CDR3 protein: CASSRGQGNYEQYF; CDR3 DNA: TGCGCCAGCAGCAGGGGACAGGGTAACTACGAGCAGTACTTC
V gene: TRBV18; J gene: TRBJ2-7; D gene: NA; CDR3 length: 14; clone size: NA; CDR3 protein: CASSPPSEPYEQYF; CDR3 DNA: TGTGCCAGCTCACCACCGTCGGAACCCTACGAGCAGTACTTC
V gene: TRBV6-5; J gene: TRBJ2-2; D gene: NA; CDR3 length: 14; clone size: NA; CDR3 protein: CASSYAPGTGELFF; CDR3 DNA: TGTGCCAGCAGTTACGCCCCCGGCACCGGGGAGCTGTTTTTT
V gene: TRBV4-2; J gene: TRBJ1-1; D gene: TRBD1; CDR3 length: 16; clone size: NA; CDR3 protein: CASSQARDRGNTEAFF; CDR3 DNA: TGTGCCAGCAGCCAAGCCAGGGACAGGGGGAACACTGAAGCTTTCTTT
V gene: TRBV2; J gene: TRBJ2-3; D gene: TRBD1; CDR3 length: 16; clone size: once; CDR3 protein: CASSEVLDRGADTQYF; CDR3 DNA: TGTGCCAGCAGTGAAGTGTTAGACAGGGGGGCAGATACGCAGTATTTT
V gene: TRBV7-9; J gene: TRBJ2-1; D gene: NA; CDR3 length: 14; clone size: NA; CDR3 protein: CASSYVPSYNEQFF; CDR3 DNA: TGTGCCAGCAGCTACGTCCCCTCCTACAATGAGCAGTTCTTC
V gene: TRBV7-9; J gene: TRBJ1-1; D gene: NA; CDR3 length: 16; clone size: NA; CDR3 protein: CASSPSSSPVNTEAFF; CDR3 DNA: TGTGCCAGCAGCCCGTCTTCAAGCCCAGTGAACACTGAAGCTTTCTTT
V gene: TRBV4-3; J gene: TRBJ2-7; D gene: TRBD1; CDR3 length: 14; clone size: NA; CDR3 protein: CASSLRQGPYEQYF; CDR3 DNA: TGCGCCAGCAGCCTGAGACAGGGTCCCTACGAGCAGTACTTC
V gene: TRBV5-1; J gene: TRBJ2-1; D gene: NA; CDR3 length: 12; clone size: NA; CDR3 protein: CASSLRGWEQFF; CDR3 DNA: TGCGCCAGCAGCTTACGAGGCTGGGAGCAGTTCTTC
V gene: TRBV5-1; J gene: TRBJ2-1; D gene: NA; CDR3 length: 14; clone size: NA; CDR3 protein: CASSLDGPYNEQFF; CDR3 DNA: TGCGCCAGCAGCTTGGATGGACCATACAATGAGCAGTTCTTC